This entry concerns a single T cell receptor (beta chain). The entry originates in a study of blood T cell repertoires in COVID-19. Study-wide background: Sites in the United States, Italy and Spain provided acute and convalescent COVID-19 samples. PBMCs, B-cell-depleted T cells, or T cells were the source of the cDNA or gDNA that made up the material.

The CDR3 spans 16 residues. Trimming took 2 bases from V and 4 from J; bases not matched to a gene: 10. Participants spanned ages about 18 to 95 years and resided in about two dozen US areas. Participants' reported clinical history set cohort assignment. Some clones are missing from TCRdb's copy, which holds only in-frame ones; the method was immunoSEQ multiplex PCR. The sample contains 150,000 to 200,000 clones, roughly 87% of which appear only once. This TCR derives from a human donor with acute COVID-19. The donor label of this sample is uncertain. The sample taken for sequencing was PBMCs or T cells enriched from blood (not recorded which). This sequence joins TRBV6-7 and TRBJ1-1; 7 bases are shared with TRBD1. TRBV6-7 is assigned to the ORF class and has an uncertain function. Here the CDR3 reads CASSYPRQGVLTEAFF. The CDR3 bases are TGTGCCAGCAGTTACCCGAGACAGGGAGTACTCACTGAAGCTTTCTTT.